This TCR beta chain was captured in a study of OX40 agonist ivuxolimab in advanced cancers. Worth noting for this clone: Its antigen is not identified.

Trimming pared 3 bases from V and 3 bases from J, leaving 15 bases between. Germline CDR1 and CDR2: LNHDA and SQIVND (reference sequence). The CDR3 runs to 15 residues. Findings and caveats of the study: Clonal expansion from baseline to week 6 occurred in both CD4+ and CD8+ T cells.

TCRdb's table, derived via immunoSEQ multiplex PCR, lists solely in-frame clones and lacks some. The sample yields about 87,000 clones, about 83% seen once. Sequenced material: CD4+ or CD8+ T cells sorted from blood, taken in a trial of the OX40 agonist ivuxolimab. The gene calls are TRBV19 and TRBJ2-7; a weak D match, TRBD2 (6 bases). This clonotype originated in an adult with an advanced solid tumor such as melanoma, head and neck, liver or kidney cancer. The CDR3 is CASSITAGRHYEQYF. For the CDR3, the DNA is TGTGCCAGTAGTATTACGGCGGGACGTCACTACGAGCAGTACTTC. Supplemented by reference TRBV19 and TRBJ2-7, the full variable domain reads DGGITQSPKYLFRKEGQNVTLSCEQNLNHDAMYWYRQDPGQGLRLIYYSQIVNDFQKGDIAEGYSVSREKKESFPLTVTSAQKNPTAFYLCASSITAGRHYEQYFGPGTRLTVT.